This T cell receptor (beta chain) was captured in a study of blood T cells in healthy people across ages (dated by TCRdb to between 2015 and 2017). Looking at the study overall: In model experiments, template switching captured about one uniquely barcoded TCR beta cDNA molecule for every two T cells. Four age groups were formed from the donors: young (average approximately 15 years), middle-aged (approximately 39), aged (approximately 60) and long-lived (roughly 88). To track age-related changes in TCR beta repertoire diversity, the study relied on deep sequencing normalized with unique cDNA molecular identifiers. Donors of different ages were randomly distributed across sequencing lanes to avoid experimental bias. Using the same blood draw, the study looked at two additional independent replicas of 1 million unique cDNA reads for two donors, one aged 18 to 30 and the other aged 80 or older.

In its sample, this clonotype was seen a few times. Its antigen has not been determined. No per-base quality is available; no much larger clone lies one base away. The research as a whole found: Conclusive comparison of naive and antigen-experienced compartments was prevented by the profiling of bulk unsorted PBMCs. As age increased, observed TCR beta diversity per million T cells dropped in a roughly linear way, and a significant reduction was already evident by age approximately 40. Because the CMV infection status of the donors was unknown, age-related changes in expanded clonotypes may potentially have been confounded. The percentage of naive T cells measured by flow cytometry correlated strongly with observed TCR beta diversity. Compared with the aged group, more naive CD4+ T cells, fewer expanded clones and increased TCR diversity were shown by the long-lived group, suggesting age selection. Total diversity estimates from one million sequenced T cells were considered lower bounds and underestimates.

The 40 or so donors, aged 6 to 90 years, were systemically healthy Caucasian individuals from Russia. Each donor gave 8 to 10 milliliters of peripheral blood, collected into EDTA-treated Vacutainer tubes. PBMCs were isolated by Ficoll-Paque density-gradient centrifugation, with at least 7 million obtained per sample. Total RNA was extracted from PBMCs with Trizol reagent, with at least 6 micrograms obtained per sample. The percentages of naive CD45RAhigh/CD27high T cells were determined by flow cytometry on a PBMC aliquot from every donor. Libraries were made using 5' RACE. Sequencing relied on an Illumina HiSeq 2500. The second PCR ran for roughly 7 to 11 cycles and used a J-beta primer mix along with a sample-barcoded 5' primer. A unique molecular identifier was introduced onto each TCR beta cDNA molecule by a template-switch 5' adaptor carrying 12 random nucleotides. Each sample yielded at least 2.5 million CDR3-containing paired-end reads. First-strand cDNA was synthesized from all RNA with the Mint cDNA synthesis kit, primed by a TRBC-specific oligonucleotide. Following uracil-DNA glycosylase treatment, a first 18-cycle PCR with universal primers M1SS and BC2_uni_R was performed on all cDNA. Turning to the authors' computational methods: Each sample was normalized by randomly selecting 1 million high-quality reads, each carrying a distinct molecular identifier. Reads with shared molecular identifiers were discarded instead of being binned into consensus sequences. MiTCR, with a Q25 quality threshold and the strictest error-elimination algorithm, was used for CDR3 identification, clonotype clustering and error correction. A nonparametric unseen species model with Euler transformation was used to estimate lower-bound total TCR beta diversity. TCRdb ran its own pipeline on the public reads, namely fastp trimming at Q25 and MiXCR clone calling, and kept in-frame beta chains. Merged by CDR3 protein, the rows form single entries marked with the most common genes and DNA. The V and J calls follow TCRdb's processing rather than the paper's. This sample is represented by about 2 million distinct CDR3 sequences; roughly 52% of them were singletons. The top ten constitute around 2.1% of the sample.

The cysteine opens and the phenylalanine closes a CDR3 of 17 amino acids. This entry keeps only the CDR3 DNA: 51 bases, framed from base 1. Trimming accounts for 2 bases at V and 3 bases at J, while the number of junction bases matched to no gene is 9. From the germline V gene, CDR1 is KGHSH and CDR2 is LQKENI. This clonotype originated in a woman between 40 and 50 years old in good health. The sequenced sample consisted of blood. The sequence links TRBV18 to TRBJ2-3; 9 bases in the junction line up with TRBD2. The base sequence is TGTGCCAGCTCACCAAAGACCGTCGGACTAGCGACAGATACGCAGTATTTT. This encodes CASSPKTVGLATDTQYF.